Presented here are 31 T cell receptor beta chains from one specimen sequenced in a study of shared clonotypes between healthy human individuals. Clones were sequenced by immunoSEQ multiplex PCR, and TCRdb holds only the in-frame ones, with some missing. The table lists some 2,500,000 clones, 80% to 95% of them singletons. Sequencing used naive CD4+ T cells from PBMCs. The subset denotes: CD45RA+ positively selected. The receptor set was obtained from a young man in good health. Some clones in this sample may be carry-over from other donors' samples.

This rearrangement joins TRBV5-8 to TRBJ2-1; D remains ambiguous. CDR1 and CDR2 (germline): SGHTS, YDEGEE. The CDR3 extends over 15 amino acids. V lost 1 base, J lost 2 bases, and 10 bases lay in between. For the CDR3, the DNA is TGTGCCAGCAGCTTGTCCCTCCTTACCTACAATGAGCAGTTCTTC. Its translation: CASSLSLLTYNEQFF.

CDR3 loop: CASSFILESYGYTF. CDR3 bases: TGTGCCAGCAGCTTTATCCTAGAGAGTTATGGCTACACCTTC. This chain uses TRBV7-8 with TRBJ1-2; no firm D call. Looked up from germline, CDR1 is SGHVS and CDR2 is FQNEAQ. V lost 3 bases and J lost 5, with 13 bases in between. The CDR3 runs 14 residues.

The chain's CDR3 is CASSSLGAAGNEKLFF. As DNA, the CDR3 is TGCGCCAGCAGCTCCTTAGGAGCCGCTGGTAATGAAAAACTGTTTTTT. J is TRBJ1-4 and V is TRBV5-1, with D uncertain. This CDR3 has 16 residues. Germline-derived CDR1 and CDR2 are SGHRS and YFSETQ. Trimming stripped 3 bases from V and 4 bases from J, with 16 bases between.

This clone was detected only once. The J gene is TRBJ1-2, the V gene TRBV30; D unresolved. V was cut by 0 bases and J by 5 bases, with 13 bases left in between. This CDR3 is 14 amino acids long. From germline, CDR1 is GTSNPN and CDR2 SVGIG (reference sequence). The CDR3 spells CAWSVGSLEYGYTF. As DNA, the CDR3 is TGTGCCTGGAGTGTTGGCAGTCTTGAGTATGGCTACACCTTC.

This rearrangement joins TRBV6-1 to TRBJ2-1; 11 nucleotides agree with TRBD2. The CDR3 is 14 amino acids. Germline V CDR1 and CDR2: MNHNS, SASEGT. V lost 6 bases and J lost 7; bases outside the gene matches: 5. The CDR3 reads CASRTSGRENEQFF. Here the CDR3 DNA reads TGTGCCAGCAGAACTAGCGGGAGAGAAAATGAGCAGTTCTTC.

This chain connects TRBV7-2 to TRBJ2-2, with no clear D. This CDR3 has 14 amino acids. The germline V gene encodes CDR1 SGHTA and CDR2 FQGNSA. Trimming took off 5 bases at V and 6 bases at J, with 13 bases between the two ends. The CDR3 nucleotides are TGTGCCAGCAGCGCTTCCTTGGGGTCCGGGGAGCTGTTTTTT. It specifies CASSASLGSGELFF.

This CDR3 is CASSESGLRNTEAFF. The CDR3 DNA follows: TGTGCCAGCAGTGAATCAGGGCTTCGGAACACTGAAGCTTTCTTT. The gene calls are TRBV25-1 and TRBJ1-1, with a tentative D call TRBD1 (5 bases). The CDR3 spans 15 residues. The V gene lost 1 base and the J gene lost 1 base, with 10 bases spanning the gap. CDR1 and CDR2 from the germline V gene are MGHDK and SYGVNS.

The chain links TRBV7-9 to TRBJ2-3, with 11 bases matching TRBD2. The CDR3 runs to 17 residues. Germline V gives CDR1 SEHNR, CDR2 FQNEAQ (reference sequence). With V trimmed by 2 bases and J by 3 bases, 7 bases remained unmatched. The CDR3 DNA reads TGTGCCAGCAGCTTATGGGCTAGCGGGAGGACTACAGATACGCAGTATTTT. This gives the protein CASSLWASGRTTDTQYF.

The V gene is TRBV28, the J gene TRBJ2-5; D is undetermined. This CDR3 is 13 amino acids long. Looked up from germline, CDR1 is MDHEN and CDR2 is SYDVKM. Trimming cost V 6 bases and J 7 bases, with 15 bases left between them. The DNA of the CDR3 is TGTGCCAGCAGCCCTCGCACCCGTGGGACCCAGTACTTC. This gives the protein CASSPRTRGTQYF.

This clone was found a few times. The identical CDR3 is also encoded by other nucleotide sequences in the sample. CDR3: CASSPGSNEKLFF. CDR3 nucleotides: TGTGCCAGCTCACCAGGGTCTAATGAAAAACTGTTTTTT. V is TRBV18 and J is TRBJ1-4; D unclear. Germline values: CDR1 KGHSH, CDR2 LQKENI. Trimming cost V 2 bases and J 3 bases, with 4 bases left between them. The CDR3 is 13 residues long.

The chain has TRBV28 and TRBJ1-2; D is unclear. This CDR3 contains 15 residues. V was pared by 5 bases and J by 4 bases, with 17 bases between. CDR1 MDHEN and CDR2 SYDVKM come from the germline V gene. The CDR3 here is CASSGPRQLRYGYTF. CDR3 sequence (DNA): TGTGCCAGCAGTGGCCCCCGTCAGCTCCGCTATGGCTACACCTTC.

The chain links TRBV18 to TRBJ1-5, with a tentative D call TRBD1 (5 bases). With 5 bases removed from V and 7 bases from J, the gap between germline ends came to 21 bases. Germline CDR1 and CDR2: KGHSH and LQKENI. This CDR3 has 16 residues. Here the CDR3 reads CASSETRQAGVQPQHF. CDR3 sequence (DNA): TGTGCCAGCTCAGAGACGCGGCAGGCGGGGGTGCAGCCCCAGCATTTT.

V is TRBV30 and J is TRBJ1-1; maybe TRBD1 (6 bases). There are 13 residues in the CDR3. CDR1 and CDR2 from the germline V gene are GTSNPN and SVGIG (reference sequence). Trimming left V 3 bases short and J 0 bases short, with 8 bases between. This CDR3 reads CAWRTGVNTEAFF. The CDR3 DNA reads as TGTGCCTGGAGGACAGGTGTGAACACTGAAGCTTTCTTT.

V is TRBV11-2 and J is TRBJ2-7, with 10 bases that match TRBD1. Trimming took 1 base from V and 6 from J; bases not matched to a gene: 9. CDR3 length: 16 residues. Per germline, CDR1 SGHAT and CDR2 FQNNGV. The CDR3 DNA sequence: TGTGCCAGCAGCTTAGGCTCGGGACAGGGGATCTCCGAGCAGTACTTC. Translation gives CASSLGSGQGISEQYF. The variable domain in full, with the rest retrieved from reference TRBV11-2 and TRBJ2-7, is EAGVAQSPRYKIIEKRQSVAFWCNPISGHATLYWYQQILGQGPKLLIQFQNNGVVDDSQLPKDRFSAERLKGVDSTLKIQPAKLEDSAVYLCASSLGSGQGISEQYFGPGTRLTVT.

The chain joins TRBV28 to TRBJ1-3; D uncertain. The CDR3 has 14 amino acids. The V and J ends lost 5 bases and 0 bases respectively, with 8 bases between them. Germline V lookup: CDR1 MDHEN, CDR2 SYDVKM. CDR3 coding DNA: TGTGCCAGCAGTGCGGGGAGCTCTGGAAACACCATATATTTT. Translation gives CASSAGSSGNTIYF.

The rearrangement links TRBV6-1 to TRBJ2-7; unclear D gene. The CDR3 runs 12 residues. Looked up from germline, CDR1 is MNHNS and CDR2 is SASEGT. Between the trimmed V and J ends, which lost 4 bases and 4 bases, there was a span of 8 bases. The CDR3 sequence: CASSAQNYEQYF. CDR3 in DNA: TGTGCCAGCAGTGCTCAGAATTACGAGCAGTACTTC.

V and J are TRBV27 and TRBJ1-1; possible D gene TRBD1, 5 bases. The CDR3 covers 14 residues. Germline CDR1 MNHEY, CDR2 SMNVEV (reference sequence). Trimming took 6 bases from V and 1 from J, leaving 12 bases between them. This CDR3 reads CASSQARGNTEAFF. DNA of the CDR3: TGTGCCAGCAGCCAAGCTAGGGGGAACACTGAAGCTTTCTTT.

This clone appeared once. J is TRBJ1-2 and V is TRBV5-6; D remains unclear. V lost 5 bases, J lost 4 bases, and 15 bases lay in between. Looked up from germline, CDR1 is SGHDT and CDR2 is YYEEEE. The CDR3 is made up of 14 amino acids. CDR3 in DNA: TGTGCCAGCAGTTATTCTCCTAACCCCTATGGCTACACCTTC. The encoded protein is CASSYSPNPYGYTF.

The rearrangement joins TRBV19 to TRBJ2-2; D might be TRBD1 (6 bases). CDR1 is LNHDA and CDR2 is SQIVND in the germline V gene (reference sequence). V lost 3 bases and J lost 1, with 9 bases in between. The CDR3 totals 15 residues. CDR3 sequence: CASSIGQMNTGELFF. In nucleotides, the CDR3 is TGTGCCAGTAGTATTGGACAGATGAACACCGGGGAGCTGTTTTTT. The full variable domain, its missing parts supplied by reference TRBV19 and TRBJ2-2, is DGGITQSPKYLFRKEGQNVTLSCEQNLNHDAMYWYRQDPGQGLRLIYYSQIVNDFQKGDIAEGYSVSREKKESFPLTVTSAQKNPTAFYLCASSIGQMNTGELFFGEGSRLTVL.

Points on this clone: This sample includes further DNA sequences coding for the same CDR3. This sequence joins TRBV18 and TRBJ2-7; the match to TRBD2 covers 13 bases. The J segment lost 1 base and the V segment lost 6 bases, leaving 3 bases of the junction unmatched. The CDR3 runs to 15 residues. Germline CDR1 and CDR2: KGHSH and LQKENI. DNA for the CDR3: TGTGCCAGCTCCCGGACTAGCGGGAGTTCCTACGAGCAGTACTTC. The encoded protein is CASSRTSGSSYEQYF.

In the case of this clone: Other DNA sequences of this sample code for an identical CDR3. This chain connects TRBV5-1 to TRBJ2-7, with 12 bases that match TRBD1. This CDR3 is 14 amino acids long. Germline V gene data show CDR1 as SGHRS and CDR2 as YFSETQ. V lost 4 bases and J lost 5; bases outside the gene matches: 4. CDR3 region: CASSQGQGANEQYF. The DNA of the CDR3 is TGCGCCAGCAGCCAGGGACAGGGGGCCAACGAGCAGTACTTC.

The chain has TRBV4-3 and TRBJ1-2; no definite D call. This CDR3 is 12 amino acids long. V lost 4 bases and J 0 bases, leaving 3 bases between the germline ends. From germline, CDR1 is LGHNA and CDR2 YSLEER. The CDR3 region is CASSLSNYGYTF. DNA for the CDR3: TGCGCCAGCAGCCTCTCTAACTATGGCTACACCTTC.

This clone was detected once. This chain uses TRBV9 with TRBJ2-7; weak D call: TRBD2 (6 bases). This CDR3 contains 15 residues. Trimming shortened V by 0 bases and J by 3 bases, and 13 bases separated the two germline ends. Germline V gene sequence: CDR1 SGDLS, CDR2 YYNGEE. The CDR3 region is CASSVGGGNFYEQYF. The CDR3 bases are TGTGCCAGCAGCGTAGGGGGCGGGAACTTCTACGAGCAGTACTTC.

This clone was seen a handful of times. V is TRBV29-1 and J is TRBJ1-1, with TRBD1 matching over 7 bases. Germline V CDR1 and CDR2: SQVTM, ANQGSEA. Germline trimming cut 7 bases from V and 5 bases from J; bases unmatched to any gene: 10. The CDR3 runs 13 residues. CDR3 in amino acids: CSETVHRGTEAFF. CDR3 DNA: TGCAGCGAGACGGTTCACAGGGGAACTGAAGCTTTCTTT.

This chain joins TRBV5-1 and TRBJ2-1; a possible D gene is TRBD2 (6 bases). CDR3 length: 14 amino acids. The V and J ends lost 7 bases and 2 bases respectively, with 13 bases between them. Germline CDR1 SGHRS, CDR2 YFSETQ. CDR3 DNA sequence: TGCGCCAGCGGGACGGGAGAGGCCTACAATGAGCAGTTCTTC. Encoded protein: CASGTGEAYNEQFF.

Concerning this clone itself: The sample contains more than one DNA sequence encoding this CDR3. J is TRBJ1-1 and V is TRBV28, with D maybe TRBD1 (5 bases). V shed 1 base and J shed 6 bases, with 15 bases lying between them. The CDR3 length is 15 residues. Germline V gives CDR1 MDHEN, CDR2 SYDVKM. As DNA, the CDR3 is TGTGCCAGCAGTTTATCTAGGGGCAGGGTTGCTGAAGCTTTCTTT. This sequence encodes CASSLSRGRVAEAFF.

In DNA, the CDR3 is TGTGCCAGCTCACCAGATCCAGGGGGGAGTCAGCCCCAGCATTTT. Its translation is CASSPDPGGSQPQHF. The chain recombines TRBV18 with TRBJ1-5, with TRBD1 identical over 7 bases. With V trimmed by 2 bases and J by 6 bases, 7 bases remained unmatched. Germline CDR1 and CDR2: KGHSH and LQKENI. The CDR3 has 15 amino acids.

The chain couples TRBV18 to TRBJ2-2, with 11 bases that match TRBD2. The CDR3 extends over 17 amino acids. Germline assignment: CDR1 KGHSH and CDR2 LQKENI. The J segment lost 0 bases and the V segment lost 5 bases, leaving 5 bases of the junction unmatched. CDR3 DNA: TGTGCCAGCTCAGAAACTAGCGGGAGCGCGAACACCGGGGAGCTGTTTTTT. Protein: CASSETSGSANTGELFF.

The chain has TRBV6-4 and TRBJ2-1; TRBD2 might be the D (6 bases). The CDR3 consists of 14 residues. CDR1 and CDR2 (germline): MRHNA, SNTAGT. V was clipped by 5 bases and J by 9 bases, with 17 bases between them. The CDR3 is CASSPEEGLGEQFF. In DNA, the CDR3 is TGTGCCAGCAGTCCCGAGGAGGGGTTAGGTGAGCAGTTCTTC.

The chain combines TRBV5-6 with TRBJ2-1; a possible D gene is TRBD2 (6 bases). This CDR3 is 14 amino acids long. Per germline, CDR1 SGHDT and CDR2 YYEEEE. Deletions cut 4 bases from V and 7 bases from J, with 15 bases between. As DNA, the CDR3 is TGTGCCAGCAGCGAGCCGGGAGTCTGGAATGAGCAGTTCTTC. It codes for CASSEPGVWNEQFF.

The chain is built from TRBV30 and TRBJ1-2; TRBD1 is a possible D gene (6 bases). The ends were cut back, 1 base at V and 3 bases at J, with 12 bases in the middle. Per the germline V gene, CDR1 is GTSNPN and CDR2 is SVGIG (reference sequence). The length of the CDR3 is 14 residues. CDR3 residues: CAWSEGGWHYGYTF. The CDR3 nucleotides read TGTGCCTGGAGTGAAGGGGGGTGGCACTATGGCTACACCTTC.